The TCR delta chain under discussion was sequenced for a study of γδ T cells in repeated Plasmodium falciparum infection. Study at large: Four controlled malaria infections with P. falciparum NF54 spanned about 640 days.

As concerns this clone: Its matching antigen is unknown. The likely explanation is a read error, given a far larger clone one base away. The sample holds other DNA sequences that translate to the same CDR3.

TCRdb re-identified clones in the multiplex PCR reads via CATT. The table has 50,000 or so delta-chain clones, roughly 1.5% seen once. General study findings and limits: One small rural Malian village, predominantly a single ethnic group, supplied the cohort.

The CDR3 is 19 amino acids. The V gene's germline CDR1 is TSWWSYY and CDR2 QGS. Bulk repertoires came from Vgamma9/Vdelta2+ or Vdelta2-negative gammadelta T cells flow-sorted from PBMC. The sequenced sample was gamma-delta T cells from blood. The receptor's source is a pool of human donors (malaria-infected and uninfected, not separated). The V gene is TRDV1, the J gene TRDJ1, with D perhaps matching TRDD3 (5 bases). Here the J gene was assigned by germline matching of the DNA, as TCRdb has none. The CDR3 here is CALGELESSRSFITDKLIF. The CDR3 DNA is TGTGCTCTCGGGGAACTAGAGTCGTCCCGGTCCTTTATTACCGATAAACTCATCTTT.